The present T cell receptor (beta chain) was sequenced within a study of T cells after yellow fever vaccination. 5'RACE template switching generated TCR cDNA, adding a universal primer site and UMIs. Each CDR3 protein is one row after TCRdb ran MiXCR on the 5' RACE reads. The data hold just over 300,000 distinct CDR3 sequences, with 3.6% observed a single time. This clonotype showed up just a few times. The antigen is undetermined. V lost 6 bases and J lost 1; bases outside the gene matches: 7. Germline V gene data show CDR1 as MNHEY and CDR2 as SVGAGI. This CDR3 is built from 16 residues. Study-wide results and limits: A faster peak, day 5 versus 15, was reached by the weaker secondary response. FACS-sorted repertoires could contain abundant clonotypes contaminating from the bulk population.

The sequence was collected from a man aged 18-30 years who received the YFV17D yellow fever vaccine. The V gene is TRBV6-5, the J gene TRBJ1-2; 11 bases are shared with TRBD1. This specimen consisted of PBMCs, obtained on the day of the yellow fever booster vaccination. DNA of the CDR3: TGTGCCAGCAGCATCGGACAGGGGGCGCGTAACTATGGCTACACCTTC. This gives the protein CASSIGQGARNYGYTF.